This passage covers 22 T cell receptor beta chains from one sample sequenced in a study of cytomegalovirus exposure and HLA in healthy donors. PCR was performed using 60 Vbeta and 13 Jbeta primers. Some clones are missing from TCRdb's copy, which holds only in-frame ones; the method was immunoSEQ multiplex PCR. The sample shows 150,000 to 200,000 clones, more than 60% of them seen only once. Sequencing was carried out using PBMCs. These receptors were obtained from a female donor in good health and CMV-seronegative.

CDR3 coding DNA: TGCGCCAGCATAATAGCGGGAGGGCCTGATGAGCAGTTCTTC. It yields the protein CASIIAGGPDEQFF. The chain recombines TRBV10-2 with TRBJ2-1; TRBD2 aligns across 11 bases. J lost 8 bases, V lost 7 bases, and 7 bases had no gene match. CDR1 and CDR2 (germline): WSHSY, SAAADI. The CDR3 totals 14 residues.

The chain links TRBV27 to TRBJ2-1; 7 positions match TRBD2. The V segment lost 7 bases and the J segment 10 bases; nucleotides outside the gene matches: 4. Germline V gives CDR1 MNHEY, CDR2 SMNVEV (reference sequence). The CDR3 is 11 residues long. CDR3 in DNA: TGTGCCAGCACGGCGGGAGCGGAGCAGTTCTTC. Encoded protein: CASTAGAEQFF.

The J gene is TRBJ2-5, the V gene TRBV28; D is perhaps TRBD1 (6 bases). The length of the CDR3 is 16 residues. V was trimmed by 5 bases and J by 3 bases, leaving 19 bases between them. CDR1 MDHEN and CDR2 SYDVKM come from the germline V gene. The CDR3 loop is CASSPTGPGQKETQYF. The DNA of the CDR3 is TGTGCCAGCAGTCCGACAGGTCCTGGTCAGAAAGAGACCCAGTACTTC.

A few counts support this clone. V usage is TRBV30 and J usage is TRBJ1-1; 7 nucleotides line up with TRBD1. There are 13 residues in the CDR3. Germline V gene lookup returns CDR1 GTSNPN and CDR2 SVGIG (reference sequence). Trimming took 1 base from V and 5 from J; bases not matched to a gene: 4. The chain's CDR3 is CAWSGQGETEAFF. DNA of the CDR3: TGTGCCTGGAGTGGACAGGGAGAGACTGAAGCTTTCTTT.

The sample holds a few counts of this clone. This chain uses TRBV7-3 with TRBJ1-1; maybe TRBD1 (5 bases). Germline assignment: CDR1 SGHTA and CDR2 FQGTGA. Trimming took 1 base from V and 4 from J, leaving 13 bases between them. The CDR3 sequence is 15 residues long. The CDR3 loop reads CASSLNLGGGTEAFF. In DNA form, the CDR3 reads TGTGCCAGCAGCTTAAATCTAGGCGGGGGCACTGAAGCTTTCTTT.

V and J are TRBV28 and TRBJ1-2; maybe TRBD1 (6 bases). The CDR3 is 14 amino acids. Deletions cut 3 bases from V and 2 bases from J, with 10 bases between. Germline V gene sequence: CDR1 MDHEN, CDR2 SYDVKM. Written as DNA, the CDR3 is TGTGCCAGCAGTTTGGGGGCAAAAAACTATGGCTACACCTTC. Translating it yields CASSLGAKNYGYTF.

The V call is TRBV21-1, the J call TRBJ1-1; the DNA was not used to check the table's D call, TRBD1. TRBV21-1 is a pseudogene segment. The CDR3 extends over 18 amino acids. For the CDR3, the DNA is TGTGCCAGCAGCAAAGGGTGGACAGGGCCCATCCTTAACACTGAAGCTTTCTTT. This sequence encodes CASSKGWTGPILNTEAFF.

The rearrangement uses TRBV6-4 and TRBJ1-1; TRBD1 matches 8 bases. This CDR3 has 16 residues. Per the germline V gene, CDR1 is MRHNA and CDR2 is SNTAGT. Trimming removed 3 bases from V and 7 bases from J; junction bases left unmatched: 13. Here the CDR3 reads CASSESYGQGAGEAFF. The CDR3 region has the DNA TGTGCCAGCAGTGAAAGTTATGGGCAGGGGGCCGGTGAAGCTTTCTTT.

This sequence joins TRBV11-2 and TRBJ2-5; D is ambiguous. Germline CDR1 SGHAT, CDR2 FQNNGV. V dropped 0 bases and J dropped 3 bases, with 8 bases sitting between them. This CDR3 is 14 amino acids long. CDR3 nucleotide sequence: TGTGCCAGCAGCTTAGAAGTCAGCGAAGAGACCCAGTACTTC. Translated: CASSLEVSEETQYF.

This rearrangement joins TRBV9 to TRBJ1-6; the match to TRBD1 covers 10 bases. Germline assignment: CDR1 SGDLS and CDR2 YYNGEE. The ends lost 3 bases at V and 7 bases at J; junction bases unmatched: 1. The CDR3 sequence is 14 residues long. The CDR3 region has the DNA TGTGCCAGCAGCGCGACAGGGGGCAATTCACCCCTCCACTTT. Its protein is CASSATGGNSPLHF. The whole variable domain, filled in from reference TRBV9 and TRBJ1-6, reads DSGVTQTPKHLITATGQRVTLRCSPRSGDLSVYWYQQSLDQGLQFLIQYYNGEERAKGNILERFSAQQFPDLHSELNLSSLELGDSALYFCASSATGGNSPLHFGNGTRLTVT.

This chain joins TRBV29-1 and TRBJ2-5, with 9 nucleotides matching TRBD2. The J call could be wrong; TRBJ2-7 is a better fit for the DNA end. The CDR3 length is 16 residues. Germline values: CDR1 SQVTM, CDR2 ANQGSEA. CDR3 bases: TGCAGCGTTTCCGGACTAGCGAGTGTCGCGAGTTACGAGCAGTACTTC. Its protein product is CSVSGLASVASYEQYF.

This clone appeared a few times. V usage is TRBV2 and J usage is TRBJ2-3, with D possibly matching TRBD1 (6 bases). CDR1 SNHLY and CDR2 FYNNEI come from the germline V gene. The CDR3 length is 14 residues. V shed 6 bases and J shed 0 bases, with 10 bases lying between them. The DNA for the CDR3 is TGTGCCAGCAGGGACAGATCTAGCACAGATACGCAGTATTTT. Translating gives CASRDRSSTDTQYF.

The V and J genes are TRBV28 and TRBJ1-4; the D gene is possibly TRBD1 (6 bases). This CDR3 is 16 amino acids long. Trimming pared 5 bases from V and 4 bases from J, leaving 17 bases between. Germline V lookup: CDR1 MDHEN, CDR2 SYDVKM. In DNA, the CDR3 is TGTGCCAGCAGTCCCACCGGACAGAGGATTAATGAAAAACTGTTTTTT. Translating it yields CASSPTGQRINEKLFF.

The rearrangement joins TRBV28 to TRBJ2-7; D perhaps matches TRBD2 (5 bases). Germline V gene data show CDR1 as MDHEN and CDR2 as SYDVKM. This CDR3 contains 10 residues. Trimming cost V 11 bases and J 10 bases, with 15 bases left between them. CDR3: CAGGGRPQYF. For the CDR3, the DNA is TGTGCCGGAGGTGGGCGCCCACAGTACTTC.

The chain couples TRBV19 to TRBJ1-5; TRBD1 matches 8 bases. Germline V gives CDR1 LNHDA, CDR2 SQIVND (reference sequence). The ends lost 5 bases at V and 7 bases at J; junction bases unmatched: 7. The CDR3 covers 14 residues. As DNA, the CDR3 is TGTGCCAGTAGTCCGGGACAGGTTTGGCAGCCCCAGCATTTT. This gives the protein CASSPGQVWQPQHF. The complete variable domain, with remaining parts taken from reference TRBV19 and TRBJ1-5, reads DGGITQSPKYLFRKEGQNVTLSCEQNLNHDAMYWYRQDPGQGLRLIYYSQIVNDFQKGDIAEGYSVSREKKESFPLTVTSAQKNPTAFYLCASSPGQVWQPQHFGDGTRLSIL.

This CDR3 reads CASSIGVAADNEQFF. The CDR3 nucleotides are TGTGCCAGTAGTATAGGGGTAGCGGCCGACAATGAGCAGTTCTTC. The chain employs TRBV19 and TRBJ2-1; a possible D gene is TRBD2 (6 bases). Trimming took 1 base from V and 5 from J, leaving 12 bases between them. Germline V gene sequence: CDR1 LNHDA, CDR2 SQIVND (reference sequence). This CDR3 has 15 amino acids.

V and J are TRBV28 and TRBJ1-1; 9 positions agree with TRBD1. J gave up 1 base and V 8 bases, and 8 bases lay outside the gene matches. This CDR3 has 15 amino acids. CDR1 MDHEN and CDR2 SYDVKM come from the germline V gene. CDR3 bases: TGTGCCAGCCTAACAGGGGGCGGAGAGAACACTGAAGCTTTCTTT. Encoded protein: CASLTGGGENTEAFF.

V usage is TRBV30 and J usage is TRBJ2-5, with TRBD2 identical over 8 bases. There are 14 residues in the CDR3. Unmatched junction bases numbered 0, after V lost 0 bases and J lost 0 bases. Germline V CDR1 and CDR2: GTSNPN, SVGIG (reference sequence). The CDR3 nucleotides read TGTGCCTGGAGTGTACTAGCGGACCAAGAGACCCAGTACTTC. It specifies CAWSVLADQETQYF.

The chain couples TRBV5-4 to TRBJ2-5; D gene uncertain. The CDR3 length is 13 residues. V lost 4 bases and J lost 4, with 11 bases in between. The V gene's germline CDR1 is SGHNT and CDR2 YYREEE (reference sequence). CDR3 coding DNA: TGTGCCAGCAGCAAGAGTCCAGGAGAGACCCAGTACTTC. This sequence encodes CASSKSPGETQYF. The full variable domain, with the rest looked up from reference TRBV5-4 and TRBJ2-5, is ETGVTQSPTHLIKTRGQQVTLRCSSQSGHNTVSWYQQALGQGPQFIFQYYREEENGRGNFPPRFSGLQFPNYSSELNVNALELDDSALYLCASSKSPGETQYFGPGTRLLVL.

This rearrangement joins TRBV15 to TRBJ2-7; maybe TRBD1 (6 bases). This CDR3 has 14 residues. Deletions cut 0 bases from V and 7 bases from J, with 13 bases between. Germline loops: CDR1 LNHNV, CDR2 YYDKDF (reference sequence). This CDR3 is CATSREQGPWEQYF. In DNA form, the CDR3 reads TGTGCCACCAGCAGAGAGCAGGGGCCCTGGGAGCAGTACTTC.

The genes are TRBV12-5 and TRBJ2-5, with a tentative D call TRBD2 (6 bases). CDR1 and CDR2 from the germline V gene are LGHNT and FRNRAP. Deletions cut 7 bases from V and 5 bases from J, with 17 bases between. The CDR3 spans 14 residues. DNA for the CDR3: TGTGCTAGTGCCATTACGGGGGAGGTTGAGACCCAGTACTTC. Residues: CASAITGEVETQYF. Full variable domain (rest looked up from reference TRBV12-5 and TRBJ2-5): DARVTQTPRHKVTEMGQEVTMRCQPILGHNTVFWYRQTMMQGLELLAYFRNRAPLDDSGMPKDRFSAEMPDATLATLKIQPSEPRDSAVYFCASAITGEVETQYFGPGTRLLVL.

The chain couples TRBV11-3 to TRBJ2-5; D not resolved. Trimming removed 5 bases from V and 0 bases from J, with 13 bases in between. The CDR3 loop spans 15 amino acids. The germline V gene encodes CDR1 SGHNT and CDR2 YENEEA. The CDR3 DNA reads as TGTGCCAGCAGCCCAGATGAGACATACCAAGAGACCCAGTACTTC. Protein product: CASSPDETYQETQYF.